A single sample gave rise to the 4 T cell receptor beta chains below, sequenced in a study of blood T cells in healthy people across ages. Primed by a sample-barcoded 5' primer and a J-beta primer mix, a second PCR proceeded for 7 to 11 cycles. TCRdb re-derived calls from the 5' RACE reads in MiXCR, one entry per CDR3 protein. This table has 450,000 to 600,000 distinct CDR3 sequences, around 27% appearing once. This same sample was also part of a study on T cells of mothers and their children.

Sequencing was carried out using blood. The source is a boy aged 2 to 10 in good health.

The chain links TRBV12-3 or TRBV12-4 to TRBJ2-2, with TRBD2 as a possible D gene (6 bases). V dropped 3 bases and J dropped 6 bases, with 14 bases sitting between them. This CDR3 is built from 15 residues. The CDR3 sequence is CASSLGGVRAGELFF. The CDR3 coding sequence is TGTGCCAGCAGTTTGGGCGGGGTTAGGGCCGGGGAGCTGTTTTTT.

The J gene is TRBJ2-7, the V gene TRBV11-2; 7 bases align to TRBD1. This CDR3 is built from 12 residues. Germline CDR1 is SGHAT and CDR2 is FQNNGV. V lost 5 bases and J lost 6; bases outside the gene matches: 4. The CDR3 nucleotides read TGTGCCAGCAGCCCTCAGGGGGTCGAGCAGTACTTC. Amino acid sequence: CASSPQGVEQYF. Full variable domain (remainder filled in from reference TRBV11-2 and TRBJ2-7): EAGVAQSPRYKIIEKRQSVAFWCNPISGHATLYWYQQILGQGPKLLIQFQNNGVVDDSQLPKDRFSAERLKGVDSTLKIQPAKLEDSAVYLCASSPQGVEQYFGPGTRLTVT.

This rearrangement joins TRBV19 to TRBJ1-1; TRBD1 is a possible D gene (6 bases). The length of the CDR3 is 10 residues. Trimming took 11 bases from V and 11 from J, leaving 15 bases between them. CDR1 is LNHDA and CDR2 is SQIVND in the germline V gene (reference sequence). DNA of the CDR3: TGTGCCTCCAGGGGAGGGGACGCTTTCTTT. It encodes CASRGGDAFF.

This clonotype was seen a few times. This rearrangement joins TRBV9 to TRBJ2-5; the D is unclear. Germline V gene lookup returns CDR1 SGDLS and CDR2 YYNGEE. The CDR3 runs 14 residues. Trimming cost V 4 bases and J 5 bases, with 15 bases left between them. The CDR3, as DNA: TGTGCCAGCAGCTCCCAAGTGGGTGGGGAGACCCAGTACTTC. Encoded protein: CASSSQVGGETQYF.